Listed below are T cell receptor beta chains from one sample, sequenced in a study of blood T cell repertoires in COVID-19. This table comes from immunoSEQ multiplex PCR, and its TCRdb copy is limited to in-frame clones, with some not included. Of more than 95,000 clones detected, about nine tenths appear once; the ten largest clones hold 1.8%. The specimen sequenced was peripheral blood. These receptors were obtained from a human donor with active COVID-19. The donor label of this sample is uncertain. CDR3s include the opening cysteine and the closing phenylalanine or tryptophan. A D gene is named only where the DNA matches it firmly. The listing skips clone size in some rows; elsewhere it reads once, few, many or a size class.

TRBJ2-7 NA NA TRBV27 11 TGTGCCAGCAGTTTTGTGGGGCGGCAGTACTTC CASSFVGRQYF
TRBJ1-2 NA NA TRBV5-1 17 TGCGCCAGCAGCTTGGAATTTGGACAGCGCCCAGCCTATGGCTACACCTTC CASSLEFGQRPAYGYTF
TRBJ1-1 NA NA TRBV28 14 TGTGCCAGCAGTTTTGATCCAGAGAACACTGAAGCTTTCTTT CASSFDPENTEAFF
TRBJ2-3 TRBD2 NA TRBV24-1 16 TGTGCCACCAGTGAACCCGGGGGGGGTGGGACAGATACGCAGTATTTT CATSEPGGGGTDTQYF
TRBJ1-2 TRBD1 NA TRBV11-2 14 TGTGCCAGCAGCCGGGGACAGCTCCCCTCTGGCTACACCTTC CASSRGQLPSGYTF
TRBJ1-2 NA NA TRBV2 12 TGTGCCAGCAGTGAACAGTCCTATGGCTACACCTTC CASSEQSYGYTF
TRBJ1-5 NA NA TRBV7-9 16 TGTGCCAGCAGCCCTCAGGGGTTGGTTCCAAATCAGCCCCAGCATTTT CASSPQGLVPNQPQHF
TRBJ2-2 TRBD2 once TRBV24-1 14 TGTGCCACCAGTGGAAGCGGGGGGGCCGGGGAGCTGTTTTTT CATSGSGGAGELFF
TRBJ2-7 NA NA TRBV19 15 TGTGCCAGTAGTATACAGGGGGGAATGCGCTACGAGCAGTACTTC CASSIQGGMRYEQYF
TRBJ2-1 TRBD2 NA TRBV4-1 18 TGCGCCAGCAGCCAAGATGGCGGGCTAGCGGTCTCCTACAATGAGCAGTTCTTC CASSQDGGLAVSYNEQFF
TRBJ2-2 TRBD2 NA TRBV25-1 16 TGTGCCAGCAGTGGAGGGACTAGCGCGGGCACCGGGGAGCTGTTTTTT CASSGGTSAGTGELFF
TRBJ2-7 NA NA TRBV5-1 14 TGCGCCAGCAGCTTGGACCCTACCTCCTACGAGCAGTACTTC CASSLDPTSYEQYF
TRBJ2-4 NA NA TRBV28 11 TGTGCCAGCAGTCGCGGGGACATTCAGTACTTC CASSRGDIQYF
TRBJ1-3 TRBD1 NA TRBV13 17 TGTGCCAGCAGCTTATGGTCAGGGGGATATTCTGGAAACACCATATATTTT CASSLWSGGYSGNTIYF
TRBJ1-6 TRBD1 NA TRBV7-9 17 TGTGCCAGCAGCCCGCATATTGACAGGGAGTATAATTCACCCCTCCACTTT CASSPHIDREYNSPLHF
TRBJ1-1 NA once TRBV28 14 TGTGCCAGCAGTCCAACCCCGGGTTACACTGAAGCTTTCTTT CASSPTPGYTEAFF
TRBJ1-1 NA few TRBV27 18 TGTGCCAGCAGTTTCGAGCTACCAATAAGGGGTTTGAACACTGAAGCTTTCTTT CASSFELPIRGLNTEAFF
TRBJ1-3 NA NA TRBV11-2 16 TGTGCCAGCAGCTTAGATTTAACAGGATCTGGAAACACCATATATTTT CASSLDLTGSGNTIYF
TRBJ1-4 NA NA TRBV14 13 TGTGCCAGCAGCCAGAGGGGGGGAGAAAAACTGTTTTTT CASSQRGGEKLFF
TRBJ2-1 TRBD1 NA TRBV18 16 TGTGCCAGCTCACCAGGGACAGGGGCCATAAGAAATGAGCAGTTCTTC CASSPGTGAIRNEQFF
TRBJ1-4 TRBD1 NA TRBV27 17 TGTGCCAGCAGTTTAGCGCAGGGGGCGACTCGGTTAGAAAAACTGTTTTTT CASSLAQGATRLEKLFF
TRBJ1-2 NA NA TRBV14 14 TGTGCCAGCAGTCGGGACATTCCTAACTATGGCTACACCTTC CASSRDIPNYGYTF
TRBJ1-3 NA NA TRBV6-2/TRBV6-3 20 TGTGCCAGCAGTCTAGGGGGGGGTTCCGTCCGACAGCGCTCTGGAAACACCATATATTTT CASSLGGGSVRQRSGNTIYF
TRBJ1-5 NA NA TRBV30 14 TGTGCCTGGAGTGTACAGAGGGAATCGGAGCCCCAGCATTTT CAWSVQRESEPQHF